This TCR beta chain was captured by sequencing in a study of blood T cell repertoires in COVID-19. Background on the study: From T cells, B-cell-depleted T cells, or PBMCs came the material, which was cDNA or gDNA.

Deletions cut 5 bases from V and 8 bases from J, with 12 bases between. Germline CDR1 MDHEN, CDR2 SYDVKM. This CDR3 region has 12 residues. Sequencing was performed with immunoSEQ multiplex PCR; in TCRdb, only in-frame clones are kept and a portion is missing. This table holds about 300,000 clones, 86% found once. This rearrangement joins TRBV28 to TRBJ1-2, with D tentatively TRBD1 (6 bases). The TCR sequence derives from a woman aged 45-60 years with acute or convalescent COVID-19. Material: peripheral blood. The CDR3 region has the DNA TGTGCCAGCAGTCTCCAAGACAGGGGCTACACCTTC. Its translation: CASSLQDRGYTF.